This is a list of T cell receptor beta chains from one sample in a study of T cells after yellow fever vaccination. TCRdb independently ran MiXCR on the 5' RACE reads; one entry per CDR3 protein. In the table there are 610,000 or so distinct CDR3 sequences, about 12% of which are singletons. Here the sequenced sample was PBMCs, taken on the day of the yellow fever booster vaccination. The receptors come from a man aged 25 to 45 who received the YFV17D yellow fever vaccine. Both conserved end residues are trimmed from each CDR3. Fields, in order: J gene, V gene, clone size, CDR3 protein. Size tells how often a clone was seen (once, few, many) or the class of an expanded clone, and some rows leave it out.

J: TRBJ2-1; V: TRBV20-1; size: once; CDR3: SARSSGGLSEQF
J: TRBJ2-1; V: TRBV20-1; size: -; CDR3: SAGGSFYNEQF
J: TRBJ1-1; V: TRBV12-3/TRBV12-4; size: -; CDR3: ASTGTRNTEAF
J: TRBJ2-1; V: TRBV7-2; size: few; CDR3: ASSRPGQGQF
J: TRBJ1-3; V: TRBV5-8; size: few; CDR3: ASSPRGTYSGNTIY
J: TRBJ1-1; V: TRBV11-2; size: few; CDR3: ASSLRALTGAKNTEAF
J: TRBJ2-5; V: TRBV20-1; size: -; CDR3: SAPPGHPGETQY
J: TRBJ2-5; V: TRBV15; size: many; CDR3: ATSRDPHSAETQY
J: TRBJ2-7; V: TRBV7-2; size: -; CDR3: ASSLSWGGRSYEQY
J: TRBJ2-1; V: TRBV3-1; size: few; CDR3: ASSQPGHVNEQF
J: TRBJ2-1; V: TRBV20-1; size: -; CDR3: SARDHGVLGNEQF
J: TRBJ2-2; V: TRBV6-4; size: -; CDR3: ASSFGTGGGGELF
J: TRBJ1-2; V: TRBV5-1; size: few; CDR3: ASSSPGQVVHGYT
J: TRBJ2-5; V: TRBV29-1; size: -; CDR3: SARPQSRETQY
J: TRBJ2-1; V: TRBV9; size: many; CDR3: ASRPPGTGDNEQF
J: TRBJ2-7; V: TRBV6-6; size: -; CDR3: ASGLPYEQY
J: TRBJ2-3; V: TRBV7-2; size: -; CDR3: ASSLTPLDTQY
J: TRBJ2-3; V: TRBV12-3/TRBV12-4; size: few; CDR3: ASMWSTDTQY
J: TRBJ2-7; V: TRBV6-1; size: -; CDR3: ACHRGGNEQY
J: TRBJ2-7; V: TRBV20-1; size: many; CDR3: SAKGAAYEQY
J: TRBJ2-7; V: TRBV23-1; size: few; CDR3: ASRREQY
J: TRBJ2-3; V: TRBV11-1; size: -; CDR3: ASSAPLGRSRAPDTQY
J: TRBJ2-3; V: TRBV7-2; size: -; CDR3: ASSPIVTDTQY
J: TRBJ2-1; V: TRBV5-1; size: few; CDR3: ASSLGPTGGNYNEQF
J: TRBJ2-2; V: TRBV12-3/TRBV12-4; size: -; CDR3: ASSFFRVAGELF
J: TRBJ2-7; V: TRBV7-9; size: few; CDR3: ASSSGRYYEQY
J: TRBJ2-7; V: TRBV20-1; size: -; CDR3: SARDISGSEQY
J: TRBJ1-1; V: TRBV7-9; size: few; CDR3: ASSSHNTEAF